This entry lists 27 T cell receptor beta chains sequenced from one sample in a study of T cell changes during pregnancy in multiple sclerosis. Profiled with immunoSEQ multiplex PCR; TCRdb holds only in-frame clones, not every one. The table includes 45,000 to 60,000 clones, about 88% detected once. Sequencing used CD8+ T cells from peripheral blood mononuclear cells, obtained before pregnancy. Source of these receptors: a female donor with multiple sclerosis, enrolled in a pregnancy study.

In nucleotides, the CDR3 is TGTGCCAGTCCCAGCGGGGGGGCCCTCGGGGAGCTGTTTTTT. It translates to CASPSGGALGELFF. This sequence joins TRBV7-2 and TRBJ2-2; 10 positions agree with TRBD2. The junction had 8 bases not matched to a gene; V was cut back by 9 bases and J by 7 bases. Per the germline V gene, CDR1 is SGHTA and CDR2 is FQGNSA. The CDR3 is 14 amino acids.

The chain joins TRBV5-5 to TRBJ1-1; 8 bases match TRBD1. This CDR3 region has 12 residues. Trimming at V came to 4 bases and at J to 11 bases, leaving 7 bases not matched to a gene. Germline V gene data show CDR1 as SGHKS and CDR2 as YYEKEE (reference sequence). This CDR3 is CASSESDRGAFF. CDR3 coding DNA: TGTGCCAGCAGCGAATCAGACAGGGGCGCTTTCTTT. Combining the CDR3 with reference TRBV5-5 and TRBJ1-1 gives the whole variable domain DAGVTQSPTHLIKTRGQQVTLRCSPISGHKSVSWYQQVLGQGPQFIFQYYEKEERGRGNFPDRFSARQFPNYSSELNVNALLLGDSALYLCASSESDRGAFFGQGTRLTVV.

The chain uses TRBV10-3 and TRBJ1-1; TRBD1 agrees at 8 bases. V was pared by 2 bases and J by 2 bases, with 7 bases of the junction left unmatched. Per germline, CDR1 ENHRY and CDR2 SYGVKD. The CDR3 runs to 16 residues. The CDR3 DNA reads TGTGCCATCAGTGAGACAGGGGGAAGCACTAACACTGAAGCTTTCTTT. Translating it yields CAISETGGSTNTEAFF.

The chain recombines TRBV29-1 with TRBJ1-1; 8 bases fit TRBD1. The CDR3 totals 14 residues. Germline V lookup: CDR1 SQVTM, CDR2 ANQGSEA. V lost 2 bases and J lost 10; bases outside the gene matches: 12. As DNA, the CDR3 is TGCAGCGTTGAATTCGTTCGCCAGGGGGCAGGAGCTTTCTTT. Encoded protein: CSVEFVRQGAGAFF.

The chain employs TRBV7-3 and TRBJ2-5; weak D call: TRBD2 (5 bases). The CDR3 is made up of 13 amino acids. The ends were cut back, 2 bases at V and 4 bases at J, with 8 bases in the middle. Germline-derived CDR1 and CDR2 are SGHTA and FQGTGA. The CDR3 loop reads CASSLGGVETQYF. As DNA, the CDR3 is TGTGCCAGCAGCTTAGGAGGCGTAGAGACCCAGTACTTC.

This chain links TRBV11-3 with TRBJ2-5; TRBD2 aligns across 15 bases. The CDR3 sequence is 17 residues long. The V gene end was trimmed by 5 bases and the J gene end by 0 bases; junction bases not matched to a gene: 4. Germline assignment: CDR1 SGHNT and CDR2 YENEEA. The CDR3: CASSPGTSGGYQETQYF. The CDR3 bases are TGTGCCAGCAGCCCCGGGACTAGCGGGGGGTACCAAGAGACCCAGTACTTC.

CDR3 DNA: TGTGCCAGCAGCCAAGACGGCGGGAAGAACGGAGATACGCAGTATTTT. It codes for CASSQDGGKNGDTQYF. The chain links TRBV4-2 to TRBJ2-3, with D maybe TRBD2 (6 bases). V lost 0 bases and J lost 5, with 15 bases in between. CDR1 LGHNA and CDR2 YNFKEQ come from the germline V gene. The CDR3 is 16 amino acids.

The chain links TRBV5-4 to TRBJ1-6; TRBD1 agrees at 9 bases. CDR1 and CDR2 (germline): SGHNT, YYREEE (reference sequence). The CDR3 totals 15 residues. Germline trimming cut 0 bases from V and 7 bases from J; bases unmatched to any gene: 2. The CDR3 nucleotides read TGTGCCAGCAGCTTGGCACAGGGGGCGAATTCACCCCTCCACTTT. Translated, it gives CASSLAQGANSPLHF.

The chain joins TRBV29-1 to TRBJ1-2; D uncertain. Trimming left V 3 bases short and J 0 bases short, with 23 bases between. Germline values: CDR1 SQVTM, CDR2 ANQGSEA. This CDR3 spans 18 amino acids. DNA of the CDR3: TGCAGCGTTGATCCAGCGGCGGTCAGTCTAAAGACTAACTATGGCTACACCTTC. This codes for CSVDPAAVSLKTNYGYTF.

V is TRBV9 and J is TRBJ2-3; D gene uncertain. The CDR3 has 11 amino acids. Germline assignment: CDR1 SGDLS and CDR2 YYNGEE. With 0 bases removed from V and 9 bases from J, the gap between germline ends came to 5 bases. The CDR3 loop is CASSVDGTQYF. In DNA form, the CDR3 reads TGTGCCAGCAGCGTAGACGGGACGCAGTATTTT.

This sequence joins TRBV6-1 and TRBJ2-3; 9 nucleotides align to TRBD1. The CDR3 spans 17 residues. V shed 2 bases and J 3 bases; nucleotides not matched to a gene: 9. Germline V gives CDR1 MNHNS, CDR2 SASEGT. As DNA, the CDR3 is TGTGCCAGCAGTGAAATCGGAGGGACAGGGTCTACAGATACGCAGTATTTT. It is translated as CASSEIGGTGSTDTQYF.

The chain carries TRBV11-2 and TRBJ1-6; D may be TRBD1 (5 bases). Germline assignment: CDR1 SGHAT and CDR2 FQNNGV. Trimming took 9 bases from V and 4 from J, leaving 10 bases between them. The CDR3 runs 13 residues. Written as DNA, the CDR3 is TGTGCCAGTGCGGAGGGGTATAATTCACCCCTCCACTTT. Its protein product is CASAEGYNSPLHF.

This chain uses TRBV9 with TRBJ2-2; 8 bases match TRBD1. The CDR3 sequence is 17 residues long. Per the germline V gene, CDR1 is SGDLS and CDR2 is YYNGEE. The V gene end was trimmed by 0 bases and the J gene end by 4 bases; junction bases not matched to a gene: 8. CDR3 DNA sequence: TGTGCCAGCAGCGTAGATGGTGGACAGGGAACCACCGGGGAGCTGTTTTTT. It specifies CASSVDGGQGTTGELFF.

The rearrangement links TRBV29-1 to TRBJ1-2, with 7 bases that match TRBD1. The V gene's germline CDR1 is SQVTM and CDR2 ANQGSEA. The CDR3 is 19 residues long. V trimming: 2 bases; J trimming: 4 bases; junction bases outside the gene matches: 22. CDR3 loop: CSVEKPRQGSGTYFYGYTF. In nucleotides, the CDR3 is TGCAGCGTTGAAAAACCCAGACAGGGATCCGGGACATATTTCTATGGCTACACCTTC.

V is TRBV5-8 and J is TRBJ1-1, with TRBD1 identical over 8 bases. CDR1 is SGHTS and CDR2 is YDEGEE in the germline V gene. V lost 4 bases, J lost 1 base, and 9 bases stayed unmatched. CDR3 length: 16 residues. CDR3 in DNA: TGTGCCAGCAGCCCGGGACAGGCGGACTGGAACACTGAAGCTTTCTTT. It specifies CASSPGQADWNTEAFF.

The rearrangement uses TRBV6-5 and TRBJ2-7; perhaps TRBD1 as D (5 bases). Germline-derived CDR1 and CDR2 are MNHEY and SVGAGI. The V and J ends lost 4 bases and 6 bases respectively, with 13 bases between them. This CDR3 has 13 amino acids. CDR3 coding DNA: TGTGCCAGCAGTTCCCTACAGGCTTTCGAGCAGTACTTC. It codes for CASSSLQAFEQYF.

The chain is built from TRBV11-3 and TRBJ2-7; the D is unclear. This CDR3 region has 16 residues. V gave up 4 bases and J gave up 2 bases, with 18 bases separating them. The germline V gene has CDR1 SGHNT and CDR2 YENEEA. In DNA, the CDR3 is TGTGCCAGCAGCTCCCGTGTGGGCCCCGGAACCTACGAGCAGTACTTC. Amino acid sequence: CASSSRVGPGTYEQYF.

This rearrangement joins TRBV7-5 to TRBJ1-2. TRBV7-5 is tagged as a pseudogene. The CDR3 has 16 amino acids. The CDR3 loop is CVRSLDGAGRSRGYTF. Here the CDR3 DNA reads TGTGTCAGAAGCTTAGATGGGGCAGGGAGGTCCAGGGGCTACACCTTC.

This rearrangement joins TRBV2 to TRBJ2-7; possible D gene TRBD2, 5 bases. The CDR3 totals 15 residues. Trimming cost V 10 bases and J 1 base, with 20 bases left between them. Germline V gene sequence: CDR1 SNHLY, CDR2 FYNNEI. CDR3 nucleotides: TGTGCCACCTGGGCGGGTACAGACTCTTCCTACGAGCAGTACTTC. Its protein is CATWAGTDSSYEQYF.

The chain uses TRBV5-4 and TRBJ1-1; D ambiguous. The CDR3 loop spans 11 amino acids. The V end lost 8 bases, the J end lost 0 bases, and 5 bases lay between the germline ends. The germline CDR1 and CDR2 sequences are SGHNT and YYREEE (reference sequence). CDR3 DNA sequence: TGTGCCAGTGAGTTGAACACTGAAGCTTTCTTT. This encodes CASELNTEAFF.

The rearrangement links TRBV5-6 to TRBJ2-4, with 8 nucleotides matching TRBD1. The CDR3 extends over 13 amino acids. The V gene end was trimmed by 6 bases and the J gene end by 9 bases; junction bases not matched to a gene: 8. CDR1 and CDR2 (germline): SGHDT, YYEEEE. Written as DNA, the CDR3 is TGTGCCAGCATGTCGGGACAGGTTGGCATTCAGTACTTC. Protein: CASMSGQVGIQYF.

The rearrangement uses TRBV6-5 and TRBJ2-2, with 10 bases matching TRBD1. The CDR3 has 14 amino acids. The V gene end was trimmed by 7 bases and the J gene end by 6 bases; junction bases not matched to a gene: 5. CDR1 and CDR2 from the germline V gene are MNHEY and SVGAGI. This CDR3 is CASNPTGGSGELFF. DNA for the CDR3: TGTGCCAGCAACCCGACAGGGGGCTCCGGGGAGCTGTTTTTT.

CDR3 sequence: CASSSTGTGGAEQFF. The DNA of the CDR3 is TGTGCCAGCAGCTCCACCGGGACAGGGGGCGCCGAGCAGTTCTTC. The J gene is TRBJ2-1, the V gene TRBV7-3; 12 bases fit TRBD1. This CDR3 spans 15 amino acids. With V trimmed by 4 bases and J by 10 bases, 8 bases remained unmatched. Germline CDR1 is SGHTA and CDR2 is FQGTGA.

The chain recombines TRBV6-1 with TRBJ2-1; 8 nucleotides match TRBD1. This CDR3 is built from 15 residues. V gave up 5 bases and J gave up 10 bases; unmatched junction bases: 13. Germline values: CDR1 MNHNS, CDR2 SASEGT. The DNA of the CDR3 is TGTGCCAGCAGTCTGGACAGGGCCTCGACGGGGGAGCAGTTCTTC. Translation gives CASSLDRASTGEQFF.

J is TRBJ2-7 and V is TRBV27, with D maybe TRBD1 (5 bases). Germline V CDR1 and CDR2: MNHEY, SMNVEV (reference sequence). Trimming left V 3 bases short and J 4 bases short, with 13 bases between. The CDR3 loop spans 14 amino acids. The CDR3: CASSFGQGQYEQYF. The CDR3 DNA sequence: TGTGCCAGCAGTTTTGGGCAGGGCCAGTACGAGCAGTACTTC.

This clone was recorded a few times. This chain links TRBV4-1 with TRBJ1-1, with 7 positions matching TRBD1. Germline CDR1 reads MGHRA; CDR2 reads YSYEKL. The V segment lost 2 bases and the J segment 4 bases; nucleotides outside the gene matches: 4. This CDR3 comprises 14 residues. In DNA form, the CDR3 reads TGCGCCAGCAGCCAACGACAGGGCGGCACTGAAGCTTTCTTT. This codes for CASSQRQGGTEAFF.

In this sample, this clone turned up once. V is TRBV2 and J is TRBJ2-5; D is perhaps TRBD1 (6 bases). This CDR3 is built from 15 residues. Between the trimmed V and J ends, which lost 4 bases and 5 bases, there was a span of 17 bases. The germline V gene encodes CDR1 SNHLY and CDR2 FYNNEI. The DNA of the CDR3 is TGTGCCAGCAGTGCAGAGGGACAAAGCCAGGAGACCCAGTACTTC. It specifies CASSAEGQSQETQYF.